This T cell receptor beta chain was found in a study of post-analysis software for immune sequencing data. General study results and limits: Those samples that were prepared in the same batch co-clustered strongly by F measure. TRBV segments more frequent in patients than in controls numbered several and included TRBV5-6, TRBV5-1 and TRBV20-1. Compared with controls, patients showed significantly lower normalized Chao1 diversity.

From germline, CDR1 is MNHNS and CDR2 SASEGT. V lost 6 bases and J lost 6; bases outside the gene matches: 13. CDR3 size: 17 residues. The TCR beta cDNA libraries contained unique molecular identifiers. The authors obtained some 500,000 cDNA molecules from approximately 0.95 to 9.8 million T cells. TCRdb reanalysed the PCR reads using MiXCR and keeps one entry per CDR3 protein. The sample contains some 260,000 distinct CDR3 sequences, 36% of which appear only once. Remarks on this clonotype: Its antigen is undetermined.

The sequenced sample consisted of blood. V gene TRBV6-1 combines with J gene TRBJ2-3; TRBD2 matches at 12 bases. This sequence was found in a girl aged 10 to 17 with multiple sclerosis. CDR3 region: CASSLGTSGPPGDTQYF. The CDR3, as DNA: TGTGCCAGCAGCCTGGGGACTAGCGGGCCGCCTGGGGATACGCAGTATTTT.